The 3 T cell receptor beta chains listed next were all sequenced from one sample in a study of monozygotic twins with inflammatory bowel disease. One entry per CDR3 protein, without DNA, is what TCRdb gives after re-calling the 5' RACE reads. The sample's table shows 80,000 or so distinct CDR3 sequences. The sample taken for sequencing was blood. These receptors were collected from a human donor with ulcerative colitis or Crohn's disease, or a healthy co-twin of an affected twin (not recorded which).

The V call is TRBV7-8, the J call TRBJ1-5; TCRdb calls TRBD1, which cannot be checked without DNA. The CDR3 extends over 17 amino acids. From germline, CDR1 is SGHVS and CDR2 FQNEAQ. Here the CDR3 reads CASSLMRMGAAIQPQHF.

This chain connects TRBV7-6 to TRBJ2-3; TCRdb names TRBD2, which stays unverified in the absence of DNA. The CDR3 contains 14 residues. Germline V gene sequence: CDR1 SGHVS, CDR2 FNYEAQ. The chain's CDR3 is CAKTSGGPTDTQYF.

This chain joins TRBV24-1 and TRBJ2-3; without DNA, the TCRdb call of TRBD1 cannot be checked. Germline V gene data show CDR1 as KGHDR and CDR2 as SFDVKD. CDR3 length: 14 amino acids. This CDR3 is CATSGRGVTDTQYF.